This is a list of T cell receptor beta chains from one sample in a study of cytomegalovirus exposure and HLA in healthy donors. Data came from immunoSEQ multiplex PCR; TCRdb stores just in-frame clones and leaves some out. The sample has about 180,000 clones; around 80% are singletons. Sequenced material: PBMCs. The receptors were gathered from a man in his forties in good health and CMV-seronegative. The CDR3 runs from the conserved cysteine through the conserved F or W. The D gene is left open where the match is weak. Clone sizes are given selectively: once, few, many, or a class where the clone is expanded.

d_call	v_call	clone_size	j_call	cdr3_aa	cdr3_nt
TRBD2	TRBV15	NA	TRBJ2-3	CATSRVIGSGGTDTQYF	TGTGCCACCAGCAGAGTAATTGGTAGCGGGGGCACAGATACGCAGTATTTT
NA	TRBV18	NA	TRBJ1-2	CASSPPAGPNYGYTF	TGTGCCAGCTCACCACCGGCAGGCCCTAACTATGGCTACACCTTC
NA	TRBV10-3	NA	TRBJ1-3	CAISGAGNTIYF	TGTGCCATCTCAGGGGCTGGAAACACCATATATTTT
TRBD1	TRBV7-2	NA	TRBJ2-3	CASSLGGGADTQYF	TGTGCCAGCAGCTTAGGAGGGGGCGCAGATACGCAGTATTTT
TRBD1	TRBV7-3	NA	TRBJ1-4	CASSPGQGIEKLFF	TGTGCCAGCTCCCCGGGACAGGGAATTGAAAAACTGTTTTTT
NA	TRBV18	NA	TRBJ2-5	CASSFMGPAGQETQYF	TGTGCCAGCTCTTTTATGGGCCCGGCGGGTCAAGAGACCCAGTACTTC
NA	TRBV7-2	NA	TRBJ2-1	CASSDRNEQFF	TGTGCCAGCAGCGACAGGAATGAGCAGTTCTTC
TRBD1	TRBV7-9	NA	TRBJ2-7	CSSIGTVSYEQYF	TGTTCCAGCATCGGGACAGTTTCCTACGAGCAGTACTTC
TRBD1	TRBV5-4	NA	TRBJ1-6	CASSRQGGAAPYSPLHF	TGTGCCAGCAGCCGTCAGGGGGGCGCCGCGCCATACTCACCCCTCCACTTT
NA	TRBV20-1	NA	TRBJ2-1	CSASREEQFF	TGCAGTGCTAGCCGGGAGGAGCAGTTCTTC
TRBD1	TRBV5-1	medium-sized	TRBJ1-3	CASRPTGWNTIYF	TGCGCCAGCAGGCCGACAGGGTGGAACACCATATATTTT
NA	TRBV7-9	NA	TRBJ2-3	CSSSRGSDTQYF	TGTTCCAGCAGCAGGGGTTCAGATACGCAGTATTTT
NA	TRBV10-2	few	TRBJ1-5	CASSESERNQPQHF	TGCGCCAGCAGTGAGTCGGAGAGGAATCAGCCCCAGCATTTT
NA	TRBV7-2	NA	TRBJ1-1	CASSLGVTYEAFF	TGTGCCAGCAGCTTAGGTGTCACCTATGAAGCTTTCTTT
NA	TRBV6-1	NA	TRBJ2-3	CASSGAAFSTDTQYF	TGTGCCAGCAGTGGGGCAGCCTTTAGCACAGATACGCAGTATTTT
TRBD1	TRBV16	NA	TRBJ1-1	CASSPPTGTGLRANTEAFF	TGTGCCAGCAGCCCGCCAACCGGGACAGGGCTTCGGGCTAACACTGAAGCTTTCTTT
TRBD1	TRBV27	once	TRBJ1-3	CASSLRGQGINGNTIYF	TGTGCCAGCAGTTTAAGGGGACAGGGCATCAATGGAAACACCATATATTTT
TRBD2	TRBV7-2	NA	TRBJ2-7	CASSLGGGLSYEQYF	TGTGCCAGCAGCTTAGGCGGGGGGCTCTCCTACGAGCAGTACTTC
TRBD2	TRBV7-9	NA	TRBJ2-1	CASSSYWREGGNEQFF	TGTGCCAGCAGCTCTTACTGGCGGGAGGGAGGGAATGAGCAGTTCTTC
NA	TRBV6-5	NA	TRBJ2-7	CASSYFFEGPYEQYF	TGTGCCAGCAGTTACTTTTTCGAGGGTCCCTACGAGCAGTACTTC
TRBD1	TRBV18	few	TRBJ2-3	CASSTSTGAVGDTQYF	TGTGCCAGCTCAACCTCGACAGGGGCAGTGGGAGATACGCAGTATTTT
NA	TRBV30	NA	TRBJ1-4	CAWSPVKGNEKLFF	TGTGCCTGGAGTCCCGTCAAGGGGAATGAAAAACTGTTTTTT
NA	TRBV5-6	NA	TRBJ2-7	CASSLRASYEQYF	TGTGCCAGCAGCTTGCGCGCCTCCTACGAGCAGTACTTC
NA	TRBV6-6	few	TRBJ2-7	CATGEASARPYEQYF	TGTGCCACCGGGGAAGCTAGCGCTCGTCCCTACGAGCAGTACTTC
NA	TRBV25-1	NA	TRBJ2-4	CASSEYLSAKNIQYF	TGTGCCAGCAGTGAATATCTGTCGGCCAAAAACATTCAGTACTTC
NA	TRBV5-4	NA	TRBJ2-3	CASSPTGGVSTDTQYF	TGTGCCAGCAGCCCCACGGGTGGAGTTAGCACAGATACGCAGTATTTT
NA	TRBV5-1	NA	TRBJ1-3	CASSLGETGNTIYF	TGCGCCAGCAGCCTGGGAGAGACTGGAAACACCATATATTTT
NA	TRBV29-1	NA	TRBJ1-3	CSVEQAGTGNTIYF	TGCAGCGTTGAACAGGCGGGGACCGGAAACACCATATATTTT
NA	TRBV13	few	TRBJ1-5	CAPPKRGHQPQHF	TGTGCCCCTCCCAAGCGCGGTCATCAGCCCCAGCATTTT
NA	TRBV4-1	once	TRBJ1-2	CASSQDQGRRFGYTF	TGCGCCAGCAGCCAAGATCAAGGAAGGCGGTTTGGCTACACCTTC
NA	TRBV27	NA	TRBJ2-5	CASSFYGVGQETQYF	TGTGCCAGCAGTTTTTACGGGGTAGGCCAAGAGACCCAGTACTTC
TRBD2	TRBV19	NA	TRBJ2-3	CASSGLSGGYTDTQYF	TGTGCCAGTAGTGGGTTGAGCGGGGGGTACACAGATACGCAGTATTTT
NA	TRBV7-2	NA	TRBJ1-2	CASSLMMGQNYGYTF	TGTGCCAGCAGCCTAATGATGGGGCAGAACTATGGCTACACCTTC